This TCR beta chain appears in the sequencing data of a study of shared T cell receptors in the human thymus. Sequencing used immunoSEQ multiplex PCR; TCRdb keeps in-frame clones, though not all of them. The sample lists hundreds of thousands of clones; more than 85% were seen once. The CDR3 extends over 13 amino acids. V was shortened by 4 bases and J by 1 base, with 8 bases between the two germline ends. Germline CDR1 is SNHLY and CDR2 is FYNNEI. The source is a human donor. Sequenced input: thymocytes. J is TRBJ2-7 and V is TRBV2; D unclear. For the CDR3, the DNA is TGTGCCAGCAGTGTAAGGTTATCCTACGAGCAGTACTTC. Translation: CASSVRLSYEQYF.